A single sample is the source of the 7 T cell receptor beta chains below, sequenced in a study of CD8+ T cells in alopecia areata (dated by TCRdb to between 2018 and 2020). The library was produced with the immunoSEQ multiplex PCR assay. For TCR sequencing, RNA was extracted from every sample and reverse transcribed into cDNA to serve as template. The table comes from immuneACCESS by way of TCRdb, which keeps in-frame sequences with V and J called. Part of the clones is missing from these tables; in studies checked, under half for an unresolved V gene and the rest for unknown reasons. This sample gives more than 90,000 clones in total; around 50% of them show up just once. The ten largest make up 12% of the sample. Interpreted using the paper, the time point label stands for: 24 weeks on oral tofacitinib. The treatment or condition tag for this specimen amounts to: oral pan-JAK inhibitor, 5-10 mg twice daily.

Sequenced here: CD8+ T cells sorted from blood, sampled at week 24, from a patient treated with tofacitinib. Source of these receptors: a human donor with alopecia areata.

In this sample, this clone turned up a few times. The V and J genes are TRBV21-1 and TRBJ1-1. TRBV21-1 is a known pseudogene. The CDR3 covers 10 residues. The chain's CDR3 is CASKNTEAFF. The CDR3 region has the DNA TGTGCCAGCAAGAACACTGAAGCTTTCTTT.

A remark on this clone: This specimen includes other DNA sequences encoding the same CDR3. The CDR3 loop is CASSLGYEQYF. In DNA, the CDR3 is TGTGCCAGCAGCTTGGGCTACGAGCAGTACTTC. The chain couples TRBV5-4 to TRBJ2-7, with D unresolved. Trimming took off 0 bases at V and 3 bases at J, with 1 base between the two ends. This CDR3 is 11 amino acids long. The germline gives CDR1 SGHNT, CDR2 YYREEE (reference sequence). The full variable domain, in which reference TRBV5-4 and TRBJ2-7 provide the parts outside the CDR3, is ETGVTQSPTHLIKTRGQQVTLRCSSQSGHNTVSWYQQALGQGPQFIFQYYREEENGRGNFPPRFSGLQFPNYSSELNVNALELDDSALYLCASSLGYEQYFGPGTRLTVT.

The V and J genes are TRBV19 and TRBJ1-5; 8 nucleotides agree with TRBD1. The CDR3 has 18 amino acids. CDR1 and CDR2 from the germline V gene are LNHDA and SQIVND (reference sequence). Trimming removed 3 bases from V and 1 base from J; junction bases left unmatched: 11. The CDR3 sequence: CASSILGLRQGSNQPQHF. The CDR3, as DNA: TGTGCCAGTAGTATTCTTGGCTTGAGACAGGGGAGCAATCAGCCCCAGCATTTT.

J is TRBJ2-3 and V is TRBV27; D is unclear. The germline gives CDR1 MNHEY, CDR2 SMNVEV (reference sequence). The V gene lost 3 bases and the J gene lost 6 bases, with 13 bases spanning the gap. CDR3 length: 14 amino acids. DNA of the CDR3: TGTGCCAGCAGTTTTCTGGGGTCATTTGATACGCAGTATTTT. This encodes CASSFLGSFDTQYF.

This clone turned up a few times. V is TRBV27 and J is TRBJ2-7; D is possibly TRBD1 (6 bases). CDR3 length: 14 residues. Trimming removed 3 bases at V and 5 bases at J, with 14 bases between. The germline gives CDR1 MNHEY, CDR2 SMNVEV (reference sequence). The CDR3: CASSLGQGFNEQYF. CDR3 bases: TGTGCCAGCAGTTTGGGGCAGGGGTTTAACGAGCAGTACTTC.

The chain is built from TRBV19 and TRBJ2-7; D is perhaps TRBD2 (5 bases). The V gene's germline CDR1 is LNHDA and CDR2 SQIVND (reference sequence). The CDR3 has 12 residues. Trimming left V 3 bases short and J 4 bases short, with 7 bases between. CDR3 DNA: TGTGCCAGTAGTATTGAGGGTTACGAGCAGTACTTC. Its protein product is CASSIEGYEQYF.

CDR3 bases: TGTGCCTGGAGTGTTCTGGCCTTGGATGAGCAGTTCTTC. Amino acids: CAWSVLALDEQFF. The genes are TRBV30 and TRBJ2-1; D is ambiguous. With 0 bases removed from V and 8 bases from J, the gap between germline ends came to 11 bases. CDR1 is GTSNPN and CDR2 is SVGIG in the germline V gene (reference sequence). The CDR3 is 13 amino acids.